The following is a T cell receptor beta chain sequence with its context. Its antigen is unidentified. CDR1 and CDR2 (germline): SGDLS, YYNGEE. V was pared by 2 bases and J by 3 bases, with 4 bases of the junction left unmatched. This CDR3 comprises 16 residues. Treatment denoted: some 20 received Ad26.COV2.S at low or high dose, single or two shots; five or six received placebo; per-sample allocation not given. Day 63 following the first vaccine or placebo injection was when the samples were taken. The data are from a study of Ad26.COV2.S vaccination and SARS-CoV-2 variants. The study's findings and limits: It is possible that the TCR breadth and depth analyses underestimated the total T cell responses. The authors reported substantial breadth in spike-specific CD8+ and CD4+ T cell responses after vaccination.

Using immunoSEQ multiplex PCR, the repertoire was profiled, and TCRdb retains in-frame clones only, with some absent. The sample records 450,000 to 550,000 clones, roughly 89% being singletons. The sequencing used peripheral blood, collected in a trial of Ad26.COV2.S vaccine versus placebo. The receptor was isolated from a person between 18 and 59 years old who received the Ad26.COV2.S COVID-19 vaccine or a placebo. The V and J genes are TRBV9 and TRBJ2-5; 13 nucleotides agree with TRBD2. CDR3 sequence reads: CASSVSTSGGKETQYF. As DNA, the CDR3 is TGTGCCAGCAGCGTTTCGACTAGCGGGGGGAAAGAGACCCAGTACTTC.